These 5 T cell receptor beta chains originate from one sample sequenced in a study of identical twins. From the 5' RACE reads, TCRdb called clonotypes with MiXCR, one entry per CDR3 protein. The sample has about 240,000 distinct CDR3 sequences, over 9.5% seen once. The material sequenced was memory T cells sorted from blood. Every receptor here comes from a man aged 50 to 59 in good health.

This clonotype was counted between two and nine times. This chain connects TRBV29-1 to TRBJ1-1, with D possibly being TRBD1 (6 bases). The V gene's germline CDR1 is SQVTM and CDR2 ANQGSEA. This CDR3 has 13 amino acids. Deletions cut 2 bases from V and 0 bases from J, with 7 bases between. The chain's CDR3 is CSVERGVNTEAFF. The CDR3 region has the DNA TGCAGCGTTGAAAGGGGGGTGAACACTGAAGCTTTCTTT.

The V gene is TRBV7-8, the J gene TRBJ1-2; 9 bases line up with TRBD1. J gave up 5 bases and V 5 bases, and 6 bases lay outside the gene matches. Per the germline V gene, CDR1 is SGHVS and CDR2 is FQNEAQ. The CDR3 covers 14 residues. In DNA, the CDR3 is TGTGCCAGCAGCCAAACCGGGACAGGGTATGGCTACACCTTC. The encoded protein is CASSQTGTGYGYTF.

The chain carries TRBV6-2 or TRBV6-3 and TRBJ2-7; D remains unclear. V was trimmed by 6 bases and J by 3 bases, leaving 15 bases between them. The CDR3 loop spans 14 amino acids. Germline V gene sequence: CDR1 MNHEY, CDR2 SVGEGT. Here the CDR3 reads CASSRLLDDYEQYF. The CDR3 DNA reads TGTGCCAGCAGCCGCCTATTGGACGACTACGAGCAGTACTTC.

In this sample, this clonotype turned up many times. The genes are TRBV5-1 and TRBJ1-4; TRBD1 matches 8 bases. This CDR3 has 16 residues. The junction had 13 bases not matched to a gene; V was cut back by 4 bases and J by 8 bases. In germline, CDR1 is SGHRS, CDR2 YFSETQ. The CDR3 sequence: CASSGLPGTGREKLFF. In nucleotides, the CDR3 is TGCGCCAGCAGCGGGCTCCCCGGGACAGGCCGAGAAAAACTGTTTTTT.

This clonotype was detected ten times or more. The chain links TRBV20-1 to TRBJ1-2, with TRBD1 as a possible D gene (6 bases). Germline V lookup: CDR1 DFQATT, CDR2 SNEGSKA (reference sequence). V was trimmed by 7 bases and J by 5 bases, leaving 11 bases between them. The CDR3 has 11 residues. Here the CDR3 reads CSGPQGYGYTF. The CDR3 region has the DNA TGCAGTGGGCCCCAGGGGTATGGCTACACCTTC.